The sequence of this TCR beta chain was determined in a study of low-dose radiotherapy and immunotherapy resistance in tumors. The wider study: Participants in Cohort 1 were administered 0.5 Gy per fraction at 2-week intervals, to a cumulative dose of 6.5 Gy.

This clonotype has at least ten counts. Covering alpha and beta chains, TRAV- and TRBV-specific primers were used for the first-strand cDNA. The TCRs were subjected to amplification over approximately 18 PCR cycles employing a constant-region primer in conjunction with a V-primer adapter. Each CDR3 protein is one row after TCRdb ran MiXCR on the reads. Of around 80,000 distinct CDR3 sequences listed, approximately 20% are singletons. Time point described: before trial treatment. Germline CDR1 SGHRS, CDR2 YFSETQ. CDR3 length: 14 residues. Trimming shortened V by 6 bases and J by 0 bases, and 13 bases separated the two germline ends.

This TCR was recovered from a male donor with prostate cancer. The input for sequencing was PBMCs, taken before treatment. V is TRBV5-1 and J is TRBJ2-7, with D perhaps TRBD2 (6 bases). The CDR3 here is CASKVGGSSYEQYF. The CDR3 DNA follows: TGCGCCAGCAAGGTGGGGGGAAGCTCCTACGAGCAGTACTTC.